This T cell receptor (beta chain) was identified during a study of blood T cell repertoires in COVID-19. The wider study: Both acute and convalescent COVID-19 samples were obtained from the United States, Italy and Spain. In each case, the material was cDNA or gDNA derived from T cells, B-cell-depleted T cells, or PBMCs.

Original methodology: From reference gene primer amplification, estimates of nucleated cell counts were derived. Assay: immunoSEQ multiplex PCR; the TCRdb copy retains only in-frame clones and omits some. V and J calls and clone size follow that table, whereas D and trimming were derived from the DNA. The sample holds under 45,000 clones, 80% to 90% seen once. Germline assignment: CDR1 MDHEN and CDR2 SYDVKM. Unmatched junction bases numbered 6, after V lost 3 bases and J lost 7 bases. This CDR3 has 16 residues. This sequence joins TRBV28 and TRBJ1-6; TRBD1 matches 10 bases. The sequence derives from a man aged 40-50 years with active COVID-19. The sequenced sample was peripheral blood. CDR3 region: CASSFQTGGLNSPLHF. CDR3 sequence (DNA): TGTGCCAGCAGTTTCCAGACAGGGGGCCTCAATTCACCCCTCCACTTT.